This TCR beta chain is drawn from a study of blood T cell repertoires in COVID-19. Study-level background: Whether acute or convalescent, the COVID-19 samples came from the United States, Italy and Spain.

As originally analysed: Estimates of nucleated cell counts were drawn from the amplification of reference gene primers. Clones were read by immunoSEQ multiplex PCR, and TCRdb kept only the in-frame ones, dropping some. V and J calls and clone size are given by that table; D and trimming were obtained from the DNA. The table lists hundreds of thousands of clones, roughly 80% of them singletons. Between the trimmed V and J ends, which lost 6 bases and 1 base, there was a span of 19 bases. There are 17 residues in the CDR3. The J gene is TRBJ2-1, the V gene TRBV23-1, with D maybe TRBD1 (6 bases). Being an ORF, TRBV23-1 has a function that is uncertain. Source material: peripheral blood. This TCR came from a woman aged 50 to 60 with active or convalescent COVID-19. CDR3 sequence reads: CASSPRGGCRSYNEQFF. CDR3 sequence (DNA): TGCGCCAGCAGCCCACGTGGGGGCTGCAGGTCCTACAATGAGCAGTTCTTC.